Presented here are 21 T cell receptor beta chains from one specimen sequenced in a study of CXCR3-negative and CXCR3-positive naive CD8 T cells. The study made its TRB cDNA libraries by 5' RACE, adding UMI labels. TCRdb re-called the 5' RACE reads and shows each CDR3 protein once, DNA omitted. This sample's clone table lists some 48,000 distinct CDR3 sequences. The sequencing input was naive CXCR3- CD8+ T cells from blood. The sample's subset: CD45RO-CCR7+CD27+CD95- naive CD8+ T cells lacking CXCR3 (TNR3-). These receptors all stem from a human donor in good health. Some clones in this sample may be carry-over from other donors' samples.

The chain uses TRBV28 and TRBJ2-7; TCRdb's D call, TRBD1, is unchecked because there is no DNA. The CDR3 consists of 14 residues. CDR1 is MDHEN and CDR2 is SYDVKM in the germline V gene. The CDR3 is CASSLSGQKYEQYF.

V usage is TRBV28 and J usage is TRBJ2-2; TCRdb's D gene call, TRBD1, goes unchecked for lack of DNA. In germline, CDR1 is MDHEN, CDR2 SYDVKM. This CDR3 region has 16 residues. The CDR3 reads CASRGNRVLNTGELFF.

This chain links TRBV6-2 or TRBV6-3 with TRBJ1-1. From germline, CDR1 is MNHEY and CDR2 SVGEGT. The CDR3 length is 14 residues. This chain's CDR3 is CASSPDGLETEAFF.

This chain connects TRBV28 to TRBJ2-5; TCRdb names TRBD1, which stays unverified in the absence of DNA. Per the germline V gene, CDR1 is MDHEN and CDR2 is SYDVKM. The CDR3 totals 14 residues. CDR3 residues: CASGGGSVEETQYF.

The V call is TRBV5-1, the J call TRBJ2-5. The CDR3 is 15 residues long. Germline CDR1 is SGHRS and CDR2 is YFSETQ. The CDR3 loop is CASSLDGMRPETQYF.

The V call is TRBV4-3, the J call TRBJ1-4. The CDR3 has 14 residues. Looked up from germline, CDR1 is LGHNA and CDR2 is YSLEER. The CDR3 sequence: CASSQAELNEKLFF.

The chain links TRBV12-3 or TRBV12-4 to TRBJ2-7; as DNA is missing, the TRBD1 call by TCRdb cannot be tested. This CDR3 contains 12 residues. The CDR3 here is CASRPGGGEQYF.

The V gene is TRBV2, the J gene TRBJ2-7; TCRdb returns TRBD1, unconfirmable since there is no DNA. Germline assignment: CDR1 SNHLY and CDR2 FYNNEI. CDR3 size: 14 residues. The CDR3 is CASSDESGKNEQYF.

The genes are TRBV5-1 and TRBJ2-2; the TCRdb call, TRBD1, lacks DNA for checking. Germline lookup yields CDR1 SGHRS and CDR2 YFSETQ. The CDR3 runs 14 residues. The CDR3 protein is CASSAGTDTGELFF.

The chain links TRBV9 to TRBJ2-1; TCRdb designates TRBD1, a call that cannot be tested without DNA. Per germline, CDR1 SGDLS and CDR2 YYNGEE. CDR3 length equals 16 residues. The CDR3 spells CASSVDARTGYNEQFF. The complete variable domain, with remaining parts taken from reference TRBV9 and TRBJ2-1, reads DSGVTQTPKHLITATGQRVTLRCSPRSGDLSVYWYQQSLDQGLQFLIQYYNGEERAKGNILERFSAQQFPDLHSELNLSSLELGDSALYFCASSVDARTGYNEQFFGPGTRLTVL.

The genes are TRBV6-1 and TRBJ2-2; the D call of TRBD2 rests on TCRdb alone, since no DNA is present to check it. CDR1 and CDR2 from the germline V gene are MNHNS and SASEGT. The CDR3 covers 15 residues. CDR3 in amino acids: CASSVGVGGPGELFF.

The rearrangement uses TRBV28 and TRBJ1-1. CDR1 and CDR2 (germline): MDHEN, SYDVKM. This CDR3 comprises 16 residues. CDR3 loop: CASRILRTSFNTEAFF.

The rearrangement links TRBV12-3 or TRBV12-4 to TRBJ2-4; no DNA is available, so the TRBD2 call from TCRdb remains unchecked. The CDR3 spans 20 residues. The CDR3 sequence: CASSFLLEGSGRVAKNIQYF.

The chain employs TRBV7-9 and TRBJ1-5; TCRdb's D gene call, TRBD1, goes unchecked for lack of DNA. In germline, CDR1 is SEHNR, CDR2 FQNEAQ (reference sequence). This CDR3 has 16 amino acids. The CDR3 sequence is CASSFDMGTGNQPQHF. Full variable domain (missing parts from reference TRBV7-9 and TRBJ1-5): DTGVSQNPRHKITKRGQNVTFRCDPISEHNRLYWYRQTLGQGPEFLTYFQNEAQLEKSRLLSDRFSAERPKGSFSTLEIQRTEQGDSAMYLCASSFDMGTGNQPQHFGDGTRLSIL.

The chain combines TRBV5-1 with TRBJ1-2. Germline CDR1 reads SGHRS; CDR2 reads YFSETQ. There are 15 residues in the CDR3. The chain's CDR3 is CASSLSLAETYGYTF.

The rearrangement uses TRBV4-1 and TRBJ2-7; TCRdb lists TRBD1, though no DNA is available to test this call. The CDR3 spans 16 residues. From germline, CDR1 is MGHRA and CDR2 YSYEKL. The CDR3 loop is CASSQGTGASSYGQYF.

The V gene is TRBV7-9, the J gene TRBJ2-1; TCRdb names TRBD2, which stays unverified in the absence of DNA. There are 14 residues in the CDR3. CDR1 and CDR2 (germline): SEHNR, FQNEAQ (reference sequence). The chain's CDR3 is CASSLGLAPREQFF.

This chain uses TRBV29-1 with TRBJ2-7; as DNA is missing, the TRBD1 call by TCRdb cannot be tested. In germline, CDR1 is SQVTM, CDR2 ANQGSEA. CDR3 length: 11 amino acids. The CDR3 sequence is CSVGGQFEQYF.

V gene TRBV9 combines with J gene TRBJ2-5; TCRdb reports TRBD1, a call that lacks DNA to check it against. Germline lookup yields CDR1 SGDLS and CDR2 YYNGEE. CDR3 length: 13 amino acids. The CDR3: CAGSPGGDETQYF.

The rearrangement joins TRBV15 to TRBJ1-4. Germline V gene sequence: CDR1 LNHNV, CDR2 YYDKDF (reference sequence). This CDR3 is 13 amino acids long. CDR3 amino acids: CATSRERHEKLFF.

The chain has TRBV5-1 and TRBJ2-5. The CDR3 has 13 residues. CDR1 SGHRS and CDR2 YFSETQ come from the germline V gene. Here the CDR3 reads CASSLGIQETQYF.